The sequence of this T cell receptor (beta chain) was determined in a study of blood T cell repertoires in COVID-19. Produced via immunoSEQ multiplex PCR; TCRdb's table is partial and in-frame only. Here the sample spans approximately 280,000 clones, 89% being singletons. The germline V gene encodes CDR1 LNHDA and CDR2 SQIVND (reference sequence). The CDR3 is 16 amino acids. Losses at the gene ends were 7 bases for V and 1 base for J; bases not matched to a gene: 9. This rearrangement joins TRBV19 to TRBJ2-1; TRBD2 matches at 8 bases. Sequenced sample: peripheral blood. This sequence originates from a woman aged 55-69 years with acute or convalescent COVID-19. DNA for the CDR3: TGTGCCAGTAAGGGCCGAGGACTAGCTTCCTACAATGAGCAGTTCTTC. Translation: CASKGRGLASYNEQFF.